Below are 19 T cell receptor beta chains sequenced from a single sample in a study of CD8+ T cells in alopecia areata. Cutaneous lymph nodes were pooled and cells sorted by CD4, CD8alpha, NKG2D, NKG2ACE and more. In each case, RNA was isolated and then reverse transcribed into cDNA as the sequencing template. Repertoires were generated with immunoSEQ multiplex PCR, while TCRdb's copy carries only in-frame clones and drops some. This repertoire holds more than 250,000 clones, and none appear only once. The sequenced material came from CD4+ T cells sorted from a lymph node. Every receptor here comes from a C3H/HeJ mouse with alopecia areata. The MHC haplotype of the strain is H2-k.

A note on this clone: The listed genes are named as in mouse. With the read ending 4 residues before the CDR3 end, the germline J gene is used to fill in that end. The chain couples TRBV5 to TRBJ2-4; TRBD2 aligns across 11 bases. The J segment lost 3 bases and the V segment lost 4 bases, leaving 3 bases of the junction unmatched. The CDR3 extends over 15 amino acids. Germline CDR1 and CDR2: LGHNA and YNLKQL (reference sequence). The chain's CDR3 is CASSRDWGWQNTLYF. The DNA read from the CDR3 is TGTGCCAGCAGCCGGGACTGGGGGTGGCAAAAC.

This clone has more than one count but fewer than ten. Gene names refer to mouse genes. Read coverage stops 4 residues before the CDR3 terminus; the germline J gene supplies the remainder. V and J are TRBV5 and TRBJ2-1; 7 positions match TRBD1. The CDR3 is made up of 14 amino acids. CDR1 LGHNA and CDR2 YNLKQL come from the germline V gene (reference sequence). Partial CDR3 DNA: TGTGCCAGCAGCCAAAGGACAGGTCTACCT. It yields the protein CASSQRTGLP. The full CDR3 reads CASSQRTGLPEQFF.

Notes on this clone: The gene names here belong to mouse. The covered CDR3 bases are TGTGCCAGCAGTGCAGGGGGCAATAGTGCAGAA. The encoded protein is CASSAGGNSAE. The entire CDR3 is CASSAGGNSAETLYF. The rearrangement links TRBV19 to TRBJ2-3; 8 positions match TRBD1. The CDR3 end falls 4 residues outside the read, so it is completed with the germline J gene. V dropped 4 bases and J dropped 0; count of bases not matched to a gene: 4. This CDR3 has 15 amino acids. CDR1 FNHDT and CDR2 SITEND come from the germline V gene (reference sequence).

This clone was seen a handful of times. The genes and germline here are from mouse. The read terminates 4 residues ahead of where the CDR3 ends, so the germline J gene completes it. This chain joins TRBV31 and TRBJ1-2; 7 bases are a match to TRBD1. This CDR3 is built from 14 residues. Germline V gene data show CDR1 as GKSSPN and CDR2 as SITVG. J gave up 4 bases and V 1 base, and 6 bases lay outside the gene matches. CDR3 bases read: TGTGCCTGGAGTCCACCGACAGGGTTCTCC. It yields the protein CAWSPPTGFS. The CDR3, in full, reads CAWSPPTGFSDYTF. Full variable domain (remainder filled in from reference TRBV31 and TRBJ1-2): AQTIHQWPVAEIKAVGSPLSLGCTIKGKSSPNLYWYWQATGGTLQQLFYSITVGQVESVVQLNLSASRPKDDQFILSTEKLLLSHSGFYLCAWSPPTGFSDYTFGSGTRLLVI.

This clone was observed a few times. Gene names are the mouse ones. The sequence runs out 4 residues before the end of the CDR3; the remainder is reconstructed from the germline J gene. This chain joins TRBV19 and TRBJ2-3; possibly TRBD2 for D (7 bases). There are 15 residues in the CDR3. Looked up from germline, CDR1 is FNHDT and CDR2 is SITEND (reference sequence). The ends were cut back, 4 bases at V and 0 bases at J, with 12 bases in the middle. CDR3 sequence: CASSGGDTSAETLYF. CDR3 DNA, as far as it was read: TGTGCCAGCAGTGGGGGGGACACTAGTGCAGAA.

This clone was picked up a small number of times. Genes here carry mouse names. Read coverage stops 4 residues before the CDR3 terminus; the germline J gene supplies the remainder. This chain uses TRBV13-1 with TRBJ2-2; TRBD1 is a possible D gene (5 bases). The V gene's germline CDR1 is NSHNY and CDR2 SYGAGN. V lost 2 bases, J lost 0 bases, and 8 bases lay in between. The CDR3 runs to 15 residues. CDR3 bases read: TGTGCCAGCAGTGAGCGACAGACAAACACCGGG. This codes for CASSERQTNTG. The CDR3 in its entirety is CASSERQTNTGQLYF.

This clone showed up just a few times. Gene and germline names: mouse. The CDR3 is cut off 4 residues early in the read; its end comes from the germline J gene. The V gene is TRBV3, the J gene TRBJ2-5; 10 bases align to TRBD2. Germline CDR1 reads SNHLY; CDR2 reads FYNGKV (reference sequence). After removal of 2 bases from V and 0 bases from J, the junction contained 2 bases not matched to a gene. The CDR3 is 16 amino acids. CDR3 DNA (partial): TGTGCCAGCAGCTTAACTGGGGGGGGTAACCAAGAC. The encoded protein is CASSLTGGGNQD. The full-length CDR3 reads as CASSLTGGGNQDTQYF.

This clone was picked up a small number of times. Gene names refer to mouse genes. The read comes to an end 4 residues before the CDR3 does, leaving the germline J gene to fill in the end. The V gene is TRBV12-1, the J gene TRBJ2-1, with D uncertain. Germline V CDR1 and CDR2: SGHSN, HYEKVE. Trimming left V 0 bases short and J 3 bases short, with 8 bases between. The CDR3 loop spans 14 amino acids. CDR3 sequence: CASSLAKGYAEQFF. Incomplete CDR3 DNA: TGTGCCAGCTCTCTCGCCAAGGGCTATGCT.

A word on this clone: The genes and germline here are from mouse. From the germline J gene comes the end of the CDR3, since the read stops 4 residues before it. This chain joins TRBV3 and TRBJ2-7, with 9 bases identical to TRBD1. The CDR3 sequence is 15 residues long. The germline V gene encodes CDR1 SNHLY and CDR2 FYNGKV (reference sequence). With 5 bases clipped from V and 3 bases from J, the junction kept 8 bases outside the gene matches. The covered CDR3 bases are TGTGCCAGCAGCCAGCACAGGGGGCCCTTCTAT. Amino acids: CASSQHRGPFY. The entire CDR3 protein reads CASSQHRGPFYEQYF.

A remark on this clone: Gene and germline names: mouse. The read terminates 3 residues before the CDR3 end, so the remaining end is supplied by the germline J gene. The chain recombines TRBV13-1 with TRBJ1-6, with 7 bases lining up with TRBD1. TRBJ1-6 is placed among ORFs of uncertain function. CDR1 is NSHNY, CDR2 SYGAGN, per germline. The junction had 5 bases not matched to a gene; V was cut back by 5 bases and J by 0 bases. CDR3 length equals 16 residues. The CDR3: CASSDRVSSYNSPLYF. The sequenced part of the CDR3 DNA is TGTGCCAGCAGCGACAGGGTTTCTTCCTATAATTCGCCC.

As to this clone: The genes and germline here are from mouse. Here the CDR3 reads CASSFYSTNTEVFF. CDR3 bases read: TGTGCCAGCAGTTTCTACAGCACAAACACA. The chain is built from TRBV14 and TRBJ1-1; D gene ambiguous. The DNA ends 4 residues before the CDR3 does, and the rest of the CDR3 is filled in from the germline J gene. CDR1 and CDR2 (germline): SGHDT, FRDEAV. The CDR3 has 14 amino acids. V lost 0 bases and J 0 bases, leaving 6 bases between the germline ends.

Note on this clone: All gene names here are mouse names. The CDR3 end lies 4 residues beyond the end of the read and is filled in from the germline J gene. The V and J genes are TRBV13-1 and TRBJ2-1, with 12 bases lining up with TRBD1. The germline V gene encodes CDR1 NSHNY and CDR2 SYGAGN. The CDR3 is made up of 16 amino acids. With V trimmed by 4 bases and J by 6 bases, 8 bases remained unmatched. The CDR3 sequence is CASSLLRDRGLAEQFF. The sequenced part of the CDR3 DNA is TGTGCCAGCAGTCTACTCCGGGACAGGGGGCTTGCT.

Concerning this clone: Genes here carry mouse names. The CDR3 is cut off 4 residues early in the read; its end comes from the germline J gene. The same CDR3 arises from other DNA sequences in this sample as well. The chain employs TRBV17 and TRBJ2-1; 8 positions match TRBD1. The V and J ends lost 6 bases and 1 base, in that order; junction bases with no gene match: 2. Germline values: CDR1 MNHDT, CDR2 YYDKIL. The CDR3 length is 14 residues. The covered CDR3 bases are TGTGCTAGCAGCCGACAGGGGAACTATGCT. Translated, it gives CASSRQGNYA. The full CDR3 protein reads CASSRQGNYAEQFF.

This clone has a handful of counts. Gene names and germline refer to mouse. The read gets to within 4 residues of the CDR3 end, and the germline J gene fills in the rest. The sample has other DNA sequences that encode this CDR3 too. The chain is built from TRBV13-2 and TRBJ2-7, with TRBD2 matching over 11 bases. The CDR3 runs to 15 residues. Germline V lookup: CDR1 NNHNN, CDR2 SYGAGS (reference sequence). The CDR3 DNA, read in part, is TGTGCCAGCGGTGAGAGAACTGGGGGGGCTTAT. Amino acids: CASGERTGGAY. The full CDR3 protein reads CASGERTGGAYEQYF.

This clone was seen only a few times. Mouse gene names apply. The sequenced fragment ends 4 residues before the CDR3 boundary, so the rest is inferred from the germline J gene. J is TRBJ2-3 and V is TRBV13-3, with D perhaps matching TRBD2 (5 bases). V was trimmed by 7 bases and J by 1 base, leaving 13 bases between them. The CDR3 covers 14 residues. CDR1 is NNHDY and CDR2 is SYVADS in the germline V gene. The covered CDR3 bases are TGTGCCAGCGGACTACAAGGAGGTGCAGAA. The encoded protein is CASGLQGGAE. The full CDR3 reads CASGLQGGAETLYF.

A word on this clone: Mouse germline and gene names are used. Read data end 4 residues before the CDR3 end; the end is taken from the germline J gene. The same CDR3 arises from other DNA sequences in this sample as well. The chain employs TRBV1 and TRBJ1-2; 8 positions match TRBD1. With 4 bases clipped from V and 3 bases from J, the junction kept 4 bases outside the gene matches. CDR3 size: 14 residues. Germline lookup yields CDR1 NSQYPW and CDR2 LRSPGD (reference sequence). This chain's CDR3 is CTCSGTGRDSDYTF. The CDR3 bases that were read are TGCACCTGCAGTGGGACAGGGCGGGACTCC.

In its sample, this clone was seen a few times. Each gene name is a mouse one. Read sequence stops 4 residues before the CDR3 end, and the germline J gene provides the missing end. The genes are TRBV31 and TRBJ2-2; D remains unclear. The germline V gene has CDR1 GKSSPN and CDR2 SITVG. The CDR3 is 13 residues long. V gave up 2 bases and J gave up 0 bases, with 4 bases separating them. The DNA read from the CDR3 is TGTGCCTGGAGTTCTGCAAACACCGGG. Translating it yields CAWSSANTG. The full CDR3 protein is CAWSSANTGQLYF.

As regards this clone: The germline and genes are mouse ones. Read data end 4 residues before the CDR3 end; the end is taken from the germline J gene. Other DNA sequences in this sample translate to the same CDR3. This sequence joins TRBV5 and TRBJ1-2, with 7 bases that match TRBD1. Per germline, CDR1 LGHNA and CDR2 YNLKQL (reference sequence). The CDR3 is made up of 15 amino acids. J gave up 0 bases and V 0 bases, and 1 base lay outside the gene matches. Incomplete CDR3 DNA: TGTGCCAGCAGCCAAGACCAGGGGGCAAACTCC. This translates into CASSQDQGANS. The entire CDR3 is CASSQDQGANSDYTF.

In regard to this clone: Each gene name is a mouse one. Sequencing ends 4 residues short of the CDR3 end; the germline J gene provides the rest. The genes are TRBV14 and TRBJ2-4; 7 bases match TRBD1. Per germline, CDR1 SGHDT and CDR2 FRDEAV. V gave up 5 bases and J gave up 0 bases; unmatched junction bases: 9. The CDR3 extends over 16 amino acids. CDR3 protein: CASRSTGAYSQNTLYF. CDR3 bases read: TGTGCCAGCAGGTCAACAGGGGCGTATAGTCAAAAC.